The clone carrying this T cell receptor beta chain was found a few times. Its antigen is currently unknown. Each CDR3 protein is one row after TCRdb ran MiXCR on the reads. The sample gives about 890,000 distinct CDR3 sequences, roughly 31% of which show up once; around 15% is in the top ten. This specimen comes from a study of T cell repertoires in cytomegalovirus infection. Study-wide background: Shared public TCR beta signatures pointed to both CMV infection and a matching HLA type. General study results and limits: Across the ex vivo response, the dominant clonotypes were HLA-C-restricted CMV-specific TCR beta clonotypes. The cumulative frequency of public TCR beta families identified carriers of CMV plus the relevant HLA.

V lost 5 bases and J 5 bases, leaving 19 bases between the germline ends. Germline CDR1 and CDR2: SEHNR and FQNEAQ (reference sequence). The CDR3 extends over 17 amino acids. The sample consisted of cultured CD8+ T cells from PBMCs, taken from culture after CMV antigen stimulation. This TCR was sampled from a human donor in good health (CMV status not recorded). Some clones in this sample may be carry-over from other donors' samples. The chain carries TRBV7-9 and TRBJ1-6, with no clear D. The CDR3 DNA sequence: TGTGCCAGCAGCCCCCGGGCCTCAATAGCGGATAATTCACCCCTCCACTTT. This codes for CASSPRASIADNSPLHF.